This entry lists 2 T cell receptor beta chains sequenced from one sample in a study of blood T cell repertoires in COVID-19. Profiling relied on immunoSEQ multiplex PCR, and the TCRdb table lists in-frame clones only, not all of them. The sample records around 2,600 clones, about nine tenths being singletons. The sequenced material came from peripheral blood. The receptors come from a man between 65 and 85 years old with active COVID-19.

J is TRBJ1-2 and V is TRBV6-4; D is possibly TRBD1 (5 bases). With 11 bases removed from V and 3 bases from J, the gap between germline ends came to 19 bases. The CDR3 is made up of 14 amino acids. CDR1 MRHNA and CDR2 SNTAGT come from the germline V gene. The CDR3 loop reads CAATRGDLDYGYTF. The CDR3, as DNA: TGTGCCGCGACCCGGGGGGACCTCGACTATGGCTACACCTTC.

This rearrangement joins TRBV3-1 (or the pseudogene TRBV3-2) to TRBJ1-5; D uncertain. In germline, CDR1 is LGHDT, CDR2 YNNKEL (reference sequence). The CDR3 extends over 14 amino acids. The V and J ends lost 2 bases and 1 base respectively, with 6 bases between them. The CDR3 sequence is CASSQRGSNQPQHF. The CDR3 coding sequence is TGTGCCAGCAGCCAACGGGGAAGCAATCAGCCCCAGCATTTT.